The 20 T cell receptor beta chains below were found in one sample sequenced in a study of post-analysis software for immune sequencing data. Notes on the study in general: Controls had lower frequencies than patients of five or six TRBV segments, which included TRBV5-6, TRBV5-1 and TRBV20-1.

For these receptors, no antigen is known. cDNA libraries of TCR beta carried unique molecular identifiers. Each CDR3 protein is one row after TCRdb ran MiXCR on the PCR reads. The data contain hundreds of thousands of distinct CDR3 sequences, more than 50% of them singletons. The sequencing sample was made of blood. These receptors all come from a girl aged 2 to 10 with multiple sclerosis.

The chain links TRBV5-1 to TRBJ2-1; 7 bases agree with TRBD2. The V gene end was trimmed by 0 bases and the J gene end by 5 bases; junction bases not matched to a gene: 8. CDR3 length equals 16 residues. Germline CDR1 and CDR2: SGHRS and YFSETQ. The CDR3 spells CASSLAGLADNNEQFF. The CDR3 region has the DNA TGCGCCAGCAGCTTGGCCGGCCTAGCGGACAACAATGAGCAGTTCTTC.

The chain is built from TRBV29-1 and TRBJ2-5; 13 bases agree with TRBD2. CDR1 SQVTM and CDR2 ANQGSEA come from the germline V gene. This CDR3 has 13 residues. The V and J ends lost 7 bases and 4 bases, in that order; junction bases with no gene match: 3. This CDR3 is CSGTSGGGETQYF. The CDR3 coding sequence is TGCAGCGGGACTAGCGGGGGTGGAGAGACCCAGTACTTC.

This clonotype was counted only a few times. The chain employs TRBV20-1 and TRBJ1-1; TRBD1 matches at 10 bases. Germline loops: CDR1 DFQATT, CDR2 SNEGSKA (reference sequence). The CDR3 length is 13 residues. Trimming removed 3 bases from V and 6 bases from J; junction bases left unmatched: 4. The CDR3 coding sequence is TGCAGTGCTAGTAGGGACAGGGGACCTGAAGCTTTCTTT. Translating it yields CSASRDRGPEAFF.

This chain links TRBV7-9 with TRBJ1-1, with 7 bases aligning to TRBD1. Losses at the gene ends were 5 bases for V and 6 bases for J; bases not matched to a gene: 12. Germline CDR1 reads SEHNR; CDR2 reads FQNEAQ (reference sequence). The CDR3 spans 15 residues. CDR3 region: CASSAGPQGRPEAFF. As DNA, the CDR3 is TGTGCCAGCAGCGCGGGCCCACAGGGGAGGCCTGAAGCTTTCTTT.

This clonotype was picked up a small number of times. V and J are TRBV6-5 and TRBJ2-1; a possible D gene is TRBD2 (6 bases). Germline lookup yields CDR1 MNHEY and CDR2 SVGAGI. Trimming shortened V by 8 bases and J by 6 bases, and 23 bases separated the two germline ends. The CDR3 loop spans 16 amino acids. The CDR3 nucleotides read TGTGCCAGCTCCTTAGGGTCAGCGGGCGCGATCAATGAGCAGTTCTTC. Translated, it gives CASSLGSAGAINEQFF.

J is TRBJ1-4 and V is TRBV6-5, with 9 bases aligning to TRBD1. The CDR3 has 16 residues. V dropped 6 bases and J dropped 11; count of bases not matched to a gene: 16. Germline loops: CDR1 MNHEY, CDR2 SVGAGI. For the CDR3, the DNA is TGTGCCAGCAGGGGGTTAACCGGGACAGGGCCGTGGAAACTGTTTTTT. Its translation is CASRGLTGTGPWKLFF.

The table lists this clonotype with a few counts. The chain recombines TRBV7-9 with TRBJ2-3, with 8 bases that match TRBD1. The germline gives CDR1 SEHNR, CDR2 FQNEAQ (reference sequence). This CDR3 contains 18 residues. Trimming at V came to 4 bases and at J to 2 bases, leaving 14 bases not matched to a gene. The CDR3: CASSSFPWTGPITDTQYF. As DNA, the CDR3 is TGTGCCAGCAGCTCATTTCCCTGGACAGGGCCTATCACAGATACGCAGTATTTT.

This rearrangement joins TRBV5-5 to TRBJ2-3; 14 bases are shared with TRBD2. From germline, CDR1 is SGHKS and CDR2 YYEKEE (reference sequence). V shed 4 bases and J 5 bases; nucleotides not matched to a gene: 6. The CDR3 has 16 amino acids. The CDR3 DNA is TGTGCCAGCAGCAGGGGGACTAGCGGGAGTCGAGATACGCAGTATTTT. Its protein product is CASSRGTSGSRDTQYF.

This chain joins TRBV20-1 and TRBJ2-3; 12 bases map to TRBD2. This CDR3 spans 15 amino acids. Germline V gene sequence: CDR1 DFQATT, CDR2 SNEGSKA (reference sequence). Trimming cost V 3 bases and J 6 bases; bases outside gene matches: 7. The CDR3 here is CSASGLAGGYDTQYF. The CDR3 DNA is TGCAGTGCTAGCGGGCTAGCGGGAGGGTACGATACGCAGTATTTT.

This clonotype has just one count. J is TRBJ2-3 and V is TRBV5-1; D is unresolved. There are 15 residues in the CDR3. CDR1 and CDR2 (germline): SGHRS, YFSETQ. Trimming left V 4 bases short and J 2 bases short, with 14 bases between. The CDR3 spells CASSPRSANTDTQYF. The CDR3 DNA sequence: TGCGCCAGCAGCCCGAGAAGCGCGAACACAGATACGCAGTATTTT. Together with reference TRBV5-1 and TRBJ2-3, the CDR3 gives the full variable domain: KAGVTQTPRYLIKTRGQQVTLSCSPISGHRSVSWYQQTPGQGLQFLFEYFSETQRNKGNFPGRFSGRQFSNSRSEMNVSTLELGDSALYLCASSPRSANTDTQYFGPGTRLTVL.

The chain has TRBV5-1 and TRBJ2-5; 9 nucleotides match TRBD2. After removal of 4 bases from V and 1 base from J, the junction contained 8 bases not matched to a gene. Germline CDR1 is SGHRS and CDR2 is YFSETQ. The CDR3 contains 16 residues. CDR3 sequence: CASSSGGLAIQETQYF. The CDR3 coding sequence is TGCGCCAGCAGCAGCGGGGGGCTAGCGATCCAAGAGACCCAGTACTTC. The variable domain in full, with the rest retrieved from reference TRBV5-1 and TRBJ2-5, is KAGVTQTPRYLIKTRGQQVTLSCSPISGHRSVSWYQQTPGQGLQFLFEYFSETQRNKGNFPGRFSGRQFSNSRSEMNVSTLELGDSALYLCASSSGGLAIQETQYFGPGTRLLVL.

The chain carries TRBV12-3 or TRBV12-4 and TRBJ1-1; 8 nucleotides align to TRBD1. J lost 0 bases, V lost 6 bases, and 6 bases had no gene match. The CDR3 runs to 15 residues. The CDR3 is CASRSGTGMNTEAFF. CDR3 sequence (DNA): TGTGCCAGCAGATCCGGGACAGGTATGAACACTGAAGCTTTCTTT.

The rearrangement uses TRBV10-3 and TRBJ2-1; perhaps TRBD1 as D (6 bases). Germline V CDR1 and CDR2: ENHRY, SYGVKD. V lost 8 bases, J lost 5 bases, and 16 bases lay in between. The CDR3 is 14 residues long. CDR3 in amino acids: CAIVRGAGDNEQFF. CDR3 DNA: TGTGCCATCGTAAGGGGAGCAGGGGACAATGAGCAGTTCTTC.

This clonotype was observed a few times. The chain joins TRBV7-2 to TRBJ2-7, with TRBD1 identical over 9 bases. The tail of the sequence fits TRBJ2-5 better, so the J call may be wrong. The germline CDR1 and CDR2 sequences are SGHTA and FQGNSA. This CDR3 has 14 amino acids. The CDR3 nucleotides read TGTGCCAGCAGCAGACAGGGGGAGGGGGAGACCCAGTACTTC. Encoded protein: CASSRQGEGETQYF.

The gene calls are TRBV27 and TRBJ2-7; 7 bases map to TRBD2. The trim removed 2 bases at V and 6 bases at J, leaving 7 bases unmatched. The CDR3 totals 14 residues. Looked up from germline, CDR1 is MNHEY and CDR2 is SMNVEV (reference sequence). CDR3 sequence: CASSLMGRAVEQYF. DNA for the CDR3: TGTGCCAGCAGTTTAATGGGGAGGGCCGTCGAGCAGTACTTC.

Note on this clonotype: A junction end diverges from the germline sequence, so it may reflect a read error. V gene TRBV6-5 combines with J gene TRBJ1-1; D uncertain. Germline lookup yields CDR1 MNHEY and CDR2 SVGAGI. The CDR3 loop spans 14 amino acids. As DNA, the CDR3 is TGTGCCGGCAGTTACAGTCAAAGGAACACTGAAGCTTTCTTT. Its translation: CAGSYSQRNTEAFF.

V and J are TRBV12-3 or TRBV12-4 and TRBJ1-2; the match to TRBD1 covers 7 bases. CDR3 length: 16 residues. The V gene end was trimmed by 7 bases and the J gene end by 1 base; junction bases not matched to a gene: 12. The CDR3 coding sequence is TGTGCCAGCACCGCGGGGAGGGGGCCATATAACTATGGCTACACCTTC. This gives the protein CASTAGRGPYNYGYTF.

The chain employs TRBV6-5 and TRBJ1-2, with D tentatively TRBD1 (5 bases). The CDR3 totals 14 residues. Looked up from germline, CDR1 is MNHEY and CDR2 is SVGAGI. V was pared by 5 bases and J by 8 bases, with 18 bases between. CDR3 in amino acids: CASSPRTRAGGYTF. The CDR3 DNA follows: TGTGCCAGCAGTCCACGGACCAGGGCTGGAGGCTACACCTTC.

This chain connects TRBV7-9 to TRBJ2-3; TRBD2 matches 12 bases. CDR1 and CDR2 (germline): SEHNR, FQNEAQ (reference sequence). V lost 6 bases to trimming and J lost 4 bases; unmatched junction nucleotides: 5. The CDR3 is 15 residues long. The CDR3 DNA reads TGTGCCAGCAGTCTGACTAGCGGGAGCTCAGATACGCAGTATTTT. This codes for CASSLTSGSSDTQYF.

V usage is TRBV2 and J usage is TRBJ1-1; 10 bases are a match to TRBD1. This CDR3 is built from 16 residues. After removal of 5 bases from V and 1 base from J, the junction contained 7 bases not matched to a gene. From germline, CDR1 is SNHLY and CDR2 FYNNEI. CDR3 protein: CASSQDRGFPNTEAFF. The CDR3 bases are TGTGCCAGCAGTCAGGACAGGGGGTTCCCGAACACTGAAGCTTTCTTT.